This TCR beta chain appears in the sequencing data of a study of T-cell memory formation after mild COVID-19 (dated by TCRdb to the early 2020s). Study-level background: Most TCR sequence clusters were specific to one of the two donors. Longitudinal TCRalpha and TCRbeta repertoire sequencing tracked T-cell clones expanding and contracting after mild COVID-19 in a couple of donors. The cohort comprised two young, previously healthy adult volunteers, one female and one male.

Ficoll-Paque density gradient centrifugation was used to isolate PBMCs. This clonotype was detected a few times. Which antigen it targets is not known. The input lacks base qualities; no much larger clone sits a single base away. The junction carries 7 bases between V and J, which are trimmed by 2 bases and 3 bases respectively. CDR1 and CDR2 are drawn from the germline V gene: MNHNS, SASEGT. Measured from the cysteine to the phenylalanine, the CDR3 is 13 residues long. Only the CDR3 portion is preserved as DNA: 39 bases, with reading frame beginning at the first base. Reads for this sample came from an Illumina NovaSeq 6000. TCRalpha and TCRbeta cDNA libraries were built by 5'RACE with constant-segment primers, adding sample barcodes and unique molecular identifiers. Trizol reagent was used to extract RNA from every sample. Library amplification was performed in two PCR steps, and a second sample barcode and Illumina TruSeq adapters were introduced in the second step. Sequencing of the libraries was done on an Illumina NovaSeq, producing 2 x 150 bp paired-end reads. The published analysis was carried out like this. Demultiplexing of reads and collapsing into UMI-guided consensus sequences were performed with migec v1.2.7. With mixcr v2.1.11, UMI consensuses were aligned to TRA and TRB V and J templates and assembled into clonotypes. A clonotype was counted as expanded or contracted only if both edgeR and NoisET called the change significant, with noise models trained on biological replicates. edgeR calls used a false discovery rate-adjusted p below 0.01 and a log2 fold-change threshold of 1. PCA with hierarchical clustering of max-normalized trajectories of the 1000 most abundant clonotypes was used as exploratory dynamics analysis. Separately sequenced CD4+ and CD8+ repertoires were used to assign a CD4 or CD8 phenotype to each responding clone. The public reads were reanalyzed by TCRdb: fastp trimming at Q25, MiXCR alignment, in-frame beta chains only. Rows are combined by CDR3 protein, so each entry shows the most common genes and DNA. The authors' filters were not applied to this entry. The sample yields 280,000 or so distinct CDR3 sequences; around 8% were counted once. The biggest ten clones account for approximately 22% of the sample.

Study-wide findings and limitations: Contracting CD4+ clones were located mainly in the CM and EM memory subsets, whereas CD8+ clones were found to be enriched in EMRA. The study covered only a couple of mild cases, and larger cohorts including severe cases with pre-infection samples were considered necessary. SARS-CoV-2 specificity of the second-wave clones peaking on day 37 was not confirmed. The detection of some responding clones in pre-infection memory suggests that pre-existing cross-reactive memory T cells joined the SARS-CoV-2 response. Clones contracting from day 15 to 85 had balanced CD4/CD8 phenotypes, while a second wave expanding from day 15 to 37 was biased towards CD4+.

The chain is assembled from TRBV6-1 and TRBJ1-1; the D gene assignment is ambiguous. The sequenced material came from PBMCs or a T cell subset sorted from them (not recorded which). The clonotype originates from a young man who had mild COVID-19 (a few samples of this study predate the infection). The sample titles of this study are shuffled in the database, so cell type and time point are left out; the donor was told from shared clones. The CDR3 reads CASSEYGDTEAFF. The DNA reads as follows: TGTGCCAGCAGTGAATACGGGGACACTGAAGCTTTCTTT.